The clone carrying this T cell receptor beta chain has only a few counts. The repertoire was sequenced with immunoSEQ multiplex PCR; TCRdb's copy has only in-frame clones and lacks some. The table shows about 60,000 clones, with around 60% occurring only once. The source of the sample is a study of cytotoxic CD8 clonotypes in ibrutinib-treated CLL. At the level of the study: The cohort had about a dozen relapsed/refractory and around 14 treatment-naive patients, 17 to 18 IGHV unmutated.

Germline loops: CDR1 SGHNT, CDR2 YYREEE (reference sequence). This CDR3 has 15 residues. The V end lost 1 base, the J end lost 7 bases, and 12 bases lay between the germline ends. This TCR came from a human donor with chronic lymphocytic leukemia. The chain links TRBV5-4 to TRBJ1-6; D possibly corresponds to TRBD1 (5 bases). The material sequenced was PBMCs, taken after 24 months of ibrutinib treatment. The CDR3 loop reads CASSLNRQTNSPLHF. The CDR3 nucleotides read TGTGCCAGCAGCTTGAACAGGCAGACGAATTCACCCCTCCACTTT.